Below are 30 T cell receptor beta chains sequenced from a single sample in a study of Ad26.COV2.S vaccination and SARS-CoV-2 variants. Assay: immunoSEQ multiplex PCR; the TCRdb copy retains only in-frame clones and omits some. The sample includes a few hundred thousand clones, roughly 90% of them seen just once. Sample treatment: some 20 received Ad26.COV2.S at low or high dose, single or two shots; roughly five received placebo; per-sample allocation not given. Following the first vaccine or placebo injection, samples were taken on day 63. The input for sequencing was peripheral blood, taken in a trial of Ad26.COV2.S vaccine versus placebo. Receptor source: a person between 18 and 60 years old who received the Ad26.COV2.S COVID-19 vaccine or a placebo.

Only a few counts were recorded for this clone. This chain joins TRBV6-6 and TRBJ2-7; no firm D call. Trimming cost V 7 bases and J 4 bases, with 11 bases left between them. The CDR3 is 12 residues long. Germline V lookup: CDR1 MNHNY, CDR2 SVGAGI (reference sequence). The CDR3 DNA is TGTGCCAGCAACCCGACGGGTTACGAGCAGTACTTC. Translated, it gives CASNPTGYEQYF.

The chain couples TRBV27 to TRBJ2-1; D gene unclear. The V end lost 4 bases, the J end lost 10 bases, and 17 bases lay between the germline ends. The CDR3 runs to 14 residues. CDR1 and CDR2 from the germline V gene are MNHEY and SMNVEV (reference sequence). CDR3: CASSSIVAVEEQFF. DNA for the CDR3: TGTGCCAGCAGTTCCATCGTAGCCGTGGAGGAGCAGTTCTTC.

This sequence joins TRBV2 and TRBJ1-5; D not certain. The CDR3 loop spans 15 amino acids. The ends were cut back, 3 bases at V and 0 bases at J, with 9 bases in the middle. The germline V gene has CDR1 SNHLY and CDR2 FYNNEI. The CDR3 sequence is CASSDGTYSNQPQHF. In nucleotides, the CDR3 is TGTGCCAGCAGTGACGGTACCTATAGCAATCAGCCCCAGCATTTT.

This clone came up a few times. The V call is TRBV7-9, the J call TRBJ2-3, with TRBD2 identical over 8 bases. CDR3 length equals 15 residues. J was trimmed by 4 bases and V by 5 bases; bases with no gene match: 8. CDR1 and CDR2 from the germline V gene are SEHNR and FQNEAQ (reference sequence). CDR3 sequence reads: CASSTRSGGADTQYF. CDR3 DNA sequence: TGTGCCAGCAGCACACGGTCGGGAGGGGCAGATACGCAGTATTTT.

The chain joins TRBV19 to TRBJ1-2; D uncertain. Deletions cut 3 bases from V and 3 bases from J, with 8 bases between. Germline CDR1 reads LNHDA; CDR2 reads SQIVND (reference sequence). The CDR3 is 13 residues long. The CDR3: CASSIREDYGYTF. The CDR3 DNA reads as TGTGCCAGTAGTATTAGAGAGGACTATGGCTACACCTTC. The whole variable domain, filled in from reference TRBV19 and TRBJ1-2, reads DGGITQSPKYLFRKEGQNVTLSCEQNLNHDAMYWYRQDPGQGLRLIYYSQIVNDFQKGDIAEGYSVSREKKESFPLTVTSAQKNPTAFYLCASSIREDYGYTFGSGTRLTVV.

The rearrangement uses TRBV9 and TRBJ2-7; 11 nucleotides agree with TRBD1. From germline, CDR1 is SGDLS and CDR2 YYNGEE. The CDR3 extends over 16 amino acids. Trimming took 4 bases from V and 3 from J; bases not matched to a gene: 9. CDR3 protein: CASSLGQGARFYEQYF. CDR3 in DNA: TGTGCCAGCAGCCTTGGACAGGGGGCGAGATTCTACGAGCAGTACTTC.

This clone was seen just once. The rearrangement links TRBV12-3 or TRBV12-4 to TRBJ2-7; D not resolved. V lost 1 base to trimming and J lost 5 bases, with 6 bases between them. The CDR3 length is 12 residues. The CDR3 DNA reads as TGTGCCAGCAGTTTAGACAGCCACGAGCAGTACTTC. Amino acids: CASSLDSHEQYF.

V usage is TRBV7-9 and J usage is TRBJ2-1; D gene unclear. V lost 7 bases to trimming and J lost 6 bases, with 10 bases between them. The CDR3 has 12 amino acids. Germline values: CDR1 SEHNR, CDR2 FQNEAQ (reference sequence). The DNA of the CDR3 is TGTGCCAGCATCTCAACGCTCAATGAGCAGTTCTTC. Translated, it gives CASISTLNEQFF.

J is TRBJ2-3 and V is TRBV11-1; maybe TRBD1 (5 bases). There are 16 residues in the CDR3. The V gene lost 4 bases and the J gene lost 0 bases, with 14 bases spanning the gap. CDR1 and CDR2 (germline): SGHAT, FQDESV (reference sequence). CDR3 nucleotides: TGTGCCAGCAGCTCAGCCCGCCAGGGTAGCACAGATACGCAGTATTTT. Protein: CASSSARQGSTDTQYF.

The V and J genes are TRBV12-3 or TRBV12-4 and TRBJ1-1; D is unclear. Between the trimmed V and J ends, which lost 7 bases and 7 bases, there was a span of 10 bases. There are 11 residues in the CDR3. CDR3 protein: CASKTDGEAFF. As DNA, the CDR3 is TGTGCCAGCAAGACGGACGGTGAAGCTTTCTTT.

This chain connects TRBV4-2 to TRBJ1-1; no clear D. The germline V gene encodes CDR1 LGHNA and CDR2 YNFKEQ. The V and J ends lost 1 base and 0 bases respectively, with 15 bases between them. The CDR3 is 17 amino acids. The CDR3 spells CASSQAAGAYLNTEAFF. In nucleotides, the CDR3 is TGTGCCAGCAGCCAAGCGGCAGGCGCCTATTTGAACACTGAAGCTTTCTTT.

The chain joins TRBV11-2 to TRBJ1-4; no reliable D call. Looked up from germline, CDR1 is SGHAT and CDR2 is FQNNGV. V was pared by 0 bases and J by 5 bases, with 10 bases between. This CDR3 has 15 amino acids. CDR3 DNA sequence: TGTGCCAGCAGCTTAGACTCGGACTGGAATGAAAAACTGTTTTTT. Translated, it gives CASSLDSDWNEKLFF. Full variable domain (missing parts from reference TRBV11-2 and TRBJ1-4): EAGVAQSPRYKIIEKRQSVAFWCNPISGHATLYWYQQILGQGPKLLIQFQNNGVVDDSQLPKDRFSAERLKGVDSTLKIQPAKLEDSAVYLCASSLDSDWNEKLFFGSGTQLSVL.

The genes are TRBV30 and TRBJ1-2; 7 bases are shared with TRBD1. Germline CDR1 reads GTSNPN; CDR2 reads SVGIG (reference sequence). Losses at the gene ends were 0 bases for V and 8 bases for J; bases not matched to a gene: 6. The CDR3 runs 13 residues. CDR3 in DNA: TGTGCCTGGAGTGTGAGACAGGGCGGAGGCTACACCTTC. This gives the protein CAWSVRQGGGYTF.

The chain uses TRBV19 and TRBJ1-1, with 7 bases aligning to TRBD1. Germline values: CDR1 LNHDA, CDR2 SQIVND (reference sequence). The CDR3 is 15 amino acids. Trimming at V came to 1 base and at J to 6 bases, leaving 8 bases not matched to a gene. The CDR3 region is CASSIGRQGLAEAFF. For the CDR3, the DNA is TGTGCCAGTAGTATAGGTCGACAGGGTCTGGCTGAAGCTTTCTTT.

This clone has just one count. As DNA, the CDR3 is TGTGCCAGCAGTTTATTGACCCCGACAGGGGGCGCCCGCAATGGCTACACCTTC. It yields the protein CASSLLTPTGGARNGYTF. The chain carries TRBV27 and TRBJ1-2; TRBD1 matches 10 bases. Losses at the gene ends were 1 base for V and 6 bases for J; bases not matched to a gene: 14. CDR1 is MNHEY and CDR2 is SMNVEV in the germline V gene (reference sequence). CDR3 length: 18 amino acids.

The rearrangement joins TRBV4-1 to TRBJ1-2, with a possible D match to TRBD1 (5 bases). This CDR3 region has 15 residues. Germline loops: CDR1 MGHRA, CDR2 YSYEKL. Trimming shortened V by 4 bases and J by 1 base, and 13 bases separated the two germline ends. The CDR3 DNA reads TGCGCCAGCAGCCCACACCCCGACAGTAACTATGGCTACACCTTC. It encodes CASSPHPDSNYGYTF.

In nucleotides, the CDR3 is TGTGCCATCAGTGTGGACAGGTTGGGTCAGCCCCAGCATTTT. Translation gives CAISVDRLGQPQHF. The rearrangement joins TRBV10-3 to TRBJ1-5; 7 positions agree with TRBD1. Germline V gives CDR1 ENHRY, CDR2 SYGVKD. V gave up 4 bases and J gave up 6 bases; unmatched junction bases: 6. This CDR3 spans 14 amino acids.

The chain is built from TRBV29-1 and TRBJ2-5, with D possibly being TRBD2 (6 bases). The CDR3 has 14 residues. Germline V gives CDR1 SQVTM, CDR2 ANQGSEA. V lost 4 bases to trimming and J lost 5 bases, with 17 bases between them. CDR3 protein: CSVVITGRGETQYF. The CDR3 DNA sequence: TGCAGCGTTGTAATAACAGGACGGGGGGAGACCCAGTACTTC.

J is TRBJ2-1 and V is TRBV6-2 or TRBV6-3; 15 bases line up with TRBD2. The V gene's germline CDR1 is MNHEY and CDR2 SVGEGT. This CDR3 is built from 15 residues. Trimming cost V 4 bases and J 9 bases; bases outside gene matches: 4. Here the CDR3 DNA reads TGTGCCAGCAGTTGGACTAGCGGGGGGGCAAGTGAGCAGTTCTTC. Translation: CASSWTSGGASEQFF.

The chain couples TRBV4-2 to TRBJ1-5; no clear D. Trimming shortened V by 0 bases and J by 6 bases, and 12 bases separated the two germline ends. CDR3 size: 15 residues. The germline gives CDR1 LGHNA, CDR2 YNFKEQ. This chain's CDR3 is CASSQDPTASQPQHF. The CDR3 DNA reads as TGTGCCAGCAGCCAAGATCCAACGGCCAGTCAGCCCCAGCATTTT.

This clone was detected a few times. The chain carries TRBV28 and TRBJ1-5, with D hard to call. The V gene lost 6 bases and the J gene lost 2 bases, with 14 bases spanning the gap. The CDR3 has 15 residues. Germline CDR1 reads MDHEN; CDR2 reads SYDVKM. CDR3: CASRPDWGGNQPQHF. CDR3 in DNA: TGTGCCAGCAGGCCGGACTGGGGTGGCAATCAGCCCCAGCATTTT.

This clone was seen just once. V is TRBV5-4 and J is TRBJ2-7; no reliable D call. Germline lookup yields CDR1 SGHNT and CDR2 YYREEE (reference sequence). This CDR3 contains 12 residues. Trimming left V 0 bases short and J 2 bases short, with 3 bases between. CDR3 residues: CASSLGAYEQYF. The CDR3 DNA reads TGTGCCAGCAGCTTGGGGGCCTACGAGCAGTACTTC.

Turning to this clone: The junction and the germline gene differ at one end; a read error may be behind it. The chain links TRBV7-7 to TRBJ1-5; no clear D. Germline CDR1 is SSHAT and CDR2 is FNYEAQ (reference sequence). The CDR3 length is 14 residues. The CDR3 coding sequence is TGTGCTAGCAGCTTTATCGGAAGCAATCAGCCCCAGCATTTT. Encoded protein: CASSFIGSNQPQHF. Full variable domain (rest looked up from reference TRBV7-7 and TRBJ1-5): GAGVSQSPRYKVTKRGQDVTLRCDPISSHATLYWYQQALGQGPEFLTYFNYEAQPDKSGLPSDRFSAERPEGSISTLTIQRTEQRDSAMYRCASSFIGSNQPQHFGDGTRLSIL.

The chain is built from TRBV7-9 and TRBJ1-1; perhaps TRBD1 as D (6 bases). CDR1 and CDR2 from the germline V gene are SEHNR and FQNEAQ (reference sequence). There are 14 residues in the CDR3. The germline V and J ends were trimmed by 5 bases and 1 base, with 11 bases remaining between them. CDR3 residues: CASSPRTENTEAFF. In nucleotides, the CDR3 is TGTGCCAGCAGCCCACGGACAGAGAACACTGAAGCTTTCTTT. The complete variable domain, with remaining parts taken from reference TRBV7-9 and TRBJ1-1, reads DTGVSQNPRHKITKRGQNVTFRCDPISEHNRLYWYRQTLGQGPEFLTYFQNEAQLEKSRLLSDRFSAERPKGSFSTLEIQRTEQGDSAMYLCASSPRTENTEAFFGQGTRLTVV.

The table lists this clone with a few counts. The chain couples TRBV7-2 to TRBJ2-7; tentative D call: TRBD2 (5 bases). Germline CDR1 reads SGHTA; CDR2 reads FQGNSA. V was trimmed by 5 bases and J by 5 bases, leaving 19 bases between them. The CDR3 length is 15 residues. CDR3 in DNA: TGTGCCAGCAGCCCCGAGGGATCCTTCCCCAACGAGCAGTACTTC. Its protein product is CASSPEGSFPNEQYF.

Details on this clone: Within the sample, other DNA sequences also encode this same CDR3. The genes are TRBV27 and TRBJ2-7; D uncertain. The germline CDR1 and CDR2 sequences are MNHEY and SMNVEV (reference sequence). The ends were cut back, 6 bases at V and 3 bases at J, with 9 bases in the middle. The CDR3 is 12 amino acids. In DNA form, the CDR3 reads TGTGCCAGCAGGGGGTCCGGCTACGAGCAGTACTTC. It yields the protein CASRGSGYEQYF.

The chain combines TRBV30 with TRBJ2-5; TRBD1 or TRBD2 may be the D gene (6 bases each). V was cut by 1 base and J by 7 bases, with 10 bases left in between. CDR1 is GTSNPN, CDR2 SVGIG, per germline (reference sequence). This CDR3 contains 12 residues. DNA of the CDR3: TGTGCCTGGAGTGGGGGGGCGAGGACCCAGTACTTC. Its protein product is CAWSGGARTQYF.

J is TRBJ2-7 and V is TRBV21-1. TRBV21-1 is termed a pseudogene. The CDR3 is 16 residues long. This CDR3 reads CASSSGLCVYSYEQYF. CDR3 bases: TGTGCCAGCAGCAGTGGCCTATGCGTCTACTCCTACGAGCAGTACTTC.

The rearrangement links TRBV12-3 or TRBV12-4 to TRBJ2-1; tentatively, D is TRBD1 (5 bases). Trimming shortened V by 6 bases and J by 10 bases, and 13 bases separated the two germline ends. This CDR3 comprises 12 residues. CDR3 coding DNA: TGTGCCAGCAGCTCCTGGGGCTCAGAGCAGTTCTTC. Its translation: CASSSWGSEQFF.

This chain joins TRBV5-8 and TRBJ2-2, with 8 bases matching TRBD1. V gave up 1 base and J gave up 5 bases; unmatched junction bases: 7. This CDR3 has 16 amino acids. Per germline, CDR1 SGHTS and CDR2 YDEGEE. CDR3 DNA sequence: TGTGCCAGCAGCTTGCAGGACAGGGTAGATACCGGGGAGCTGTTTTTT. Translated, it gives CASSLQDRVDTGELFF. The entire variable domain, with the rest obtained from reference TRBV5-8 and TRBJ2-2, is as follows: EAGVTQSPTHLIKTRGQQATLRCSPISGHTSVYWYQQALGLGLQFLLWYDEGEERNRGNFPPRFSGRQFPNYSSELNVNALELEDSALYLCASSLQDRVDTGELFFGEGSRLTVL.